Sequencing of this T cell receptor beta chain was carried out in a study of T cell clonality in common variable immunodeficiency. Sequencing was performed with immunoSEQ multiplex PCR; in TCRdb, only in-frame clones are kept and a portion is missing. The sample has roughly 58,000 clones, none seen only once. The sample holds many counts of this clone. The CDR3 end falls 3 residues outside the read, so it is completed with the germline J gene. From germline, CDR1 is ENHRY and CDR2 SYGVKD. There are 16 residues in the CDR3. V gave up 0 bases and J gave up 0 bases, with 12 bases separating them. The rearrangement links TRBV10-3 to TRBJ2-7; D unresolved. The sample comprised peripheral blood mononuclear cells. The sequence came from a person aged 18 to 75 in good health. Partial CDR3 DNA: TGTGCCATCAGTGAGTCTAACAGACCCTTCTCCTACGAG. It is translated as CAISESNRPFSYE. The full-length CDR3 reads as CAISESNRPFSYEQYF.